This entry lists 9 T cell receptor beta chains sequenced from one sample in a study of blood T cell repertoires in COVID-19. The method was immunoSEQ multiplex PCR; TCRdb's version includes in-frame clones alone and lacks a portion of them. This sample yields more than 300,000 clones, of which over 90% are seen a single time; roughly 3.6% belongs to the top ten. Input material: PBMCs or T cells enriched from blood (not recorded which). Receptors originate from a woman in her twenties or thirties who had been exposed to COVID-19.

This clone was recorded only once. The chain is built from TRBV6-4 and TRBJ1-2; 10 positions match TRBD1. Germline lookup yields CDR1 MRHNA and CDR2 SNTAGT. This CDR3 spans 15 amino acids. V lost 6 bases, J lost 5 bases, and 9 bases stayed unmatched. CDR3: CASSPFSGQGYGYTF. In nucleotides, the CDR3 is TGTGCCAGCAGCCCATTTTCGGGACAGGGGTATGGCTACACCTTC.

Concerning this clone: This CDR3 is also generated by other DNA sequences in the sample. This chain uses TRBV7-9 with TRBJ1-1, with 8 bases matching TRBD1. Germline loops: CDR1 SEHNR, CDR2 FQNEAQ (reference sequence). Trimming took 4 bases from V and 0 from J; bases not matched to a gene: 4. The CDR3 sequence is 15 residues long. As DNA, the CDR3 is TGTGCCAGCAGCTCGAGGACAGGGTTGAACACTGAAGCTTTCTTT. Amino acids: CASSSRTGLNTEAFF.

The chain combines TRBV12-3 or TRBV12-4 with TRBJ1-4; D is uncertain. V was shortened by 7 bases and J by 6 bases, with 12 bases between the two germline ends. CDR3 length: 13 amino acids. The chain's CDR3 is CASTDIIHEKLFF. The DNA of the CDR3 is TGTGCCAGCACAGATATCATACATGAAAAACTGTTTTTT.

V usage is TRBV19 and J usage is TRBJ1-4, with D perhaps TRBD1 (6 bases). Germline V gene data show CDR1 as LNHDA and CDR2 as SQIVND (reference sequence). The V end was cut by 5 bases, the J end by 8 bases, with 12 bases between. This CDR3 region has 13 residues. The CDR3 DNA follows: TGTGCCAGTAGTTTCGACAGGAGGGAAAAACTGTTTTTT. Its protein product is CASSFDRREKLFF.

In this sample, this clone turned up many times. The chain couples TRBV4-1 to TRBJ2-7, with TRBD1 identical over 8 bases. Germline V gives CDR1 MGHRA, CDR2 YSYEKL. The CDR3 extends over 14 amino acids. The V segment lost 1 base and the J segment 3 bases; nucleotides outside the gene matches: 2. CDR3 residues: CASSQARGRYEQYF. The CDR3, as DNA: TGCGCCAGCAGCCAAGCCAGGGGGCGCTACGAGCAGTACTTC.

This chain joins TRBV6-5 and TRBJ2-7; weak D call: TRBD1 (5 bases). V lost 10 bases, J lost 2 bases, and 21 bases lay in between. There are 15 residues in the CDR3. CDR1 is MNHEY and CDR2 is SVGAGI in the germline V gene. The CDR3, as DNA: TGTGCCATCTCGAACCCAACAGGTTCGACCTACGAGCAGTACTTC. It codes for CAISNPTGSTYEQYF.

This chain joins TRBV12-5 and TRBJ1-2; 8 bases fit TRBD1. This CDR3 has 17 amino acids. Germline V gene data show CDR1 as LGHNT and CDR2 as FRNRAP. V lost 0 bases and J lost 0; bases outside the gene matches: 6. The CDR3 bases are TGTGCTAGTGGTTTGGTACTCCGACAGGGGCCTAACTATGGCTACACCTTC. It codes for CASGLVLRQGPNYGYTF. Full variable domain (remainder filled in from reference TRBV12-5 and TRBJ1-2): DARVTQTPRHKVTEMGQEVTMRCQPILGHNTVFWYRQTMMQGLELLAYFRNRAPLDDSGMPKDRFSAEMPDATLATLKIQPSEPRDSAVYFCASGLVLRQGPNYGYTFGSGTRLTVV.

The chain is built from TRBV9 and TRBJ1-1; D might be TRBD1 (6 bases). This CDR3 is 16 amino acids long. Germline CDR1 is SGDLS and CDR2 is YYNGEE. With 3 bases removed from V and 10 bases from J, the gap between germline ends came to 25 bases. CDR3 region: CASSEGSGQIGPGAFF. CDR3 nucleotide sequence: TGTGCCAGCAGCGAGGGGAGTGGACAGATCGGACCGGGAGCTTTCTTT.

Turning to this clone: Distinct nucleotide sequences in the sample also encode this CDR3. The J gene is TRBJ2-3, the V gene TRBV18; D is ambiguous. V dropped 3 bases and J dropped 0 bases, with 7 bases sitting between them. Germline-derived CDR1 and CDR2 are KGHSH and LQKENI. The CDR3 is 14 amino acids. The CDR3, as DNA: TGTGCCAGCTCACCCCCCCTTAGCACAGATACGCAGTATTTT. It specifies CASSPPLSTDTQYF.